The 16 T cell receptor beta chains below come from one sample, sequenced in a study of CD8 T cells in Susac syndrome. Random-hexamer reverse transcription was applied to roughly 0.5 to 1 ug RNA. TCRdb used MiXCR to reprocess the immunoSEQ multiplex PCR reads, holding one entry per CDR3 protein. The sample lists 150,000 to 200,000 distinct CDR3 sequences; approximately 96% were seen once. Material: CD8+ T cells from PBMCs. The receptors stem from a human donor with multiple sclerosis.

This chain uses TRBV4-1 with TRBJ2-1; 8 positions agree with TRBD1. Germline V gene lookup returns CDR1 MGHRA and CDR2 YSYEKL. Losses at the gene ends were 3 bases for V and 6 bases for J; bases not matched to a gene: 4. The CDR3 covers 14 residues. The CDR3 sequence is CASSHNGQGNEQFF. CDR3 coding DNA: TGCGCCAGCAGCCATAACGGACAGGGCAATGAGCAGTTCTTC.

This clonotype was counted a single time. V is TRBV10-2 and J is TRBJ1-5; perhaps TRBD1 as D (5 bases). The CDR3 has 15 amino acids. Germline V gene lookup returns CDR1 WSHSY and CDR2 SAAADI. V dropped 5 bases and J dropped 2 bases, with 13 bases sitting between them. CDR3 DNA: TGCGCCAGCAGTCTGGGGACGGGACGCAATCAGCCCCAGCATTTT. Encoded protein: CASSLGTGRNQPQHF.

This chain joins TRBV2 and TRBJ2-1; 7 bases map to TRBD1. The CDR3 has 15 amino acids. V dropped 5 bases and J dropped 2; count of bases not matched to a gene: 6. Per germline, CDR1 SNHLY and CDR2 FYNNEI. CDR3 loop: CASSTPGQTYNEQFF. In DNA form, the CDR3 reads TGTGCCAGCAGTACTCCGGGACAGACCTACAATGAGCAGTTCTTC.

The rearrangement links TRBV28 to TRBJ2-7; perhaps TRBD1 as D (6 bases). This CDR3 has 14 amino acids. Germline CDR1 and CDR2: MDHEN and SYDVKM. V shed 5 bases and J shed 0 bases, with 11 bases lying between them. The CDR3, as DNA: TGTGCCAGCAGTATCGGGGACACCTCCTACGAGCAGTACTTC. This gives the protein CASSIGDTSYEQYF. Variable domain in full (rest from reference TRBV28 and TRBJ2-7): DVKVTQSSRYLVKRTGEKVFLECVQDMDHENMFWYRQDPGLGLRLIYFSYDVKMKEKGDIPEGYSVSREKKERFSLILESASTNQTSMYLCASSIGDTSYEQYFGPGTRLTVT.

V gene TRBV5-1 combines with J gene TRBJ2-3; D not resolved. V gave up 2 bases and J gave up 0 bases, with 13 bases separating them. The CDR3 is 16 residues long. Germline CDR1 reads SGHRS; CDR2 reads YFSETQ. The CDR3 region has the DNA TGCGCCAGCAGCTTATTGCATCAACCGAGCACAGATACGCAGTATTTT. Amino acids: CASSLLHQPSTDTQYF.

The CDR3 DNA reads as TGTGCCAGCAGCCCCGGGAGGGCGTCCTGGAGTGAGCAGTTCTTC. Its protein is CASSPGRASWSEQFF. V usage is TRBV14 and J usage is TRBJ2-1; TRBD2 matches 8 bases. With V trimmed by 4 bases and J by 9 bases, 11 bases remained unmatched. Per germline, CDR1 SGHDN and CDR2 FVKESK. This CDR3 is built from 15 residues.

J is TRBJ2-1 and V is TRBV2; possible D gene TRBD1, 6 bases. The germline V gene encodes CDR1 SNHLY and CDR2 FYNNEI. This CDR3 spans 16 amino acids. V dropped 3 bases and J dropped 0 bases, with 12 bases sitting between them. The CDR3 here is CASSDQGSSSYNEQFF. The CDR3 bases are TGTGCCAGCAGTGACCAGGGGTCGAGCTCCTACAATGAGCAGTTCTTC.

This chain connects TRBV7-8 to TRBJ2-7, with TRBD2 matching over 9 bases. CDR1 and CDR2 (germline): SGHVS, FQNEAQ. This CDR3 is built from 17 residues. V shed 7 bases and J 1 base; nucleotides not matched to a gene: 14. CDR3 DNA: TGTGCCAGCAACCCTGGGGCTAGCGGGACTTGGTCCTACGAGCAGTACTTC. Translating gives CASNPGASGTWSYEQYF.

CDR3 loop: CASSRGGLQETQYF. Here the CDR3 DNA reads TGTGCCAGCAGCAGGGGGGGGCTCCAAGAGACCCAGTACTTC. The V call is TRBV7-9, the J call TRBJ2-5; possible D gene TRBD2, 7 bases. Trimming left V 5 bases short and J 1 base short, with 11 bases between. CDR1 SEHNR and CDR2 FQNEAQ come from the germline V gene (reference sequence). The CDR3 length is 14 residues.

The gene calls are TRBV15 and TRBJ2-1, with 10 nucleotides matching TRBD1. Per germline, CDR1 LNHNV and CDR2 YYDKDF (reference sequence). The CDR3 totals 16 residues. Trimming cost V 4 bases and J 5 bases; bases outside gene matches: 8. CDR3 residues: CATSTTRDRGDNEQFF. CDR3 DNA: TGTGCCACCAGCACCACCCGGGACAGGGGAGACAATGAGCAGTTCTTC.

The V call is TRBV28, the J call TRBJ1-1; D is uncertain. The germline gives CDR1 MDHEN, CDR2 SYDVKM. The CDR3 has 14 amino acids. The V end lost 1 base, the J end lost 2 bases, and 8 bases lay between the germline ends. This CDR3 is CASSLFIANTEAFF. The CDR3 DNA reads TGTGCCAGCAGTTTATTCATCGCCAACACTGAAGCTTTCTTT. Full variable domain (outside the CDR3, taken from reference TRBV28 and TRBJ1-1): DVKVTQSSRYLVKRTGEKVFLECVQDMDHENMFWYRQDPGLGLRLIYFSYDVKMKEKGDIPEGYSVSREKKERFSLILESASTNQTSMYLCASSLFIANTEAFFGQGTRLTVV.

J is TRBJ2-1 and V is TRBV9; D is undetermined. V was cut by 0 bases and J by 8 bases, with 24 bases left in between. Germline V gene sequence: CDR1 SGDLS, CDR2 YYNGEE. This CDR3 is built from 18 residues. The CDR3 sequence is CASSVGGWRNPTRDEQFF. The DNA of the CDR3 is TGTGCCAGCAGCGTAGGAGGTTGGCGGAACCCAACTCGGGATGAGCAGTTCTTC.

CDR3 protein: CASRPTGQPYEQYF. The CDR3 nucleotides read TGTGCCAGCAGACCCACGGGACAACCCTACGAGCAGTACTTC. This chain joins TRBV28 and TRBJ2-7; a weak D match, TRBD1 (6 bases). Germline V lookup: CDR1 MDHEN, CDR2 SYDVKM. The CDR3 contains 14 residues. Trimming removed 6 bases from V and 2 bases from J, with 14 bases in between.

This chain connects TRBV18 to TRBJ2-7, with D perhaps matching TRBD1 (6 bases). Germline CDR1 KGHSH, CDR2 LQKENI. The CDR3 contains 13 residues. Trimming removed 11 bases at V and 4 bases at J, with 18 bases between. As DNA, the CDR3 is TGTGCCTCCAGAGGACAGTCTCAATACGAGCAGTACTTC. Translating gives CASRGQSQYEQYF.

DNA of the CDR3: TGCGCCACCCGAACTGACACCGGGGAGCTGTTTTTT. As protein: CATRTDTGELFF. The rearrangement links TRBV5-1 to TRBJ2-2; D is ambiguous. Trimming removed 9 bases at V and 3 bases at J, with 9 bases between. This CDR3 spans 12 amino acids. CDR1 is SGHRS and CDR2 is YFSETQ in the germline V gene.

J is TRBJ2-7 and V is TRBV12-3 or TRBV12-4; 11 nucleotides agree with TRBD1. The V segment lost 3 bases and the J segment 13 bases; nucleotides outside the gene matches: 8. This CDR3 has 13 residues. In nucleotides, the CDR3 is TGTGCCAGCAGTTTGGGAGGACAGGGGGCAGGTTACTTC. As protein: CASSLGGQGAGYF.